These 2 T cell receptor beta chains were all obtained from the same sample, sequenced in a study of blood T cell repertoires in COVID-19. Assay used: immunoSEQ multiplex PCR; TCRdb lists only in-frame clones, some missing. Here the sample spans around 320,000 clones, around 90% being singletons. The sample comprised PBMCs or T cells enriched from blood (not recorded which). The receptors come from a woman between 18 and 29 years old with acute COVID-19.

The rearrangement joins TRBV9 to TRBJ2-7; D might be TRBD1 (5 bases). Germline values: CDR1 SGDLS, CDR2 YYNGEE. The V end was cut by 0 bases, the J end by 4 bases, with 14 bases between. This CDR3 is built from 15 residues. CDR3 sequence (DNA): TGTGCCAGCAGCGTAGCACCAGGGTCGGGTTACGAGCAGTACTTC. Encoded protein: CASSVAPGSGYEQYF. The variable domain in full, with the rest retrieved from reference TRBV9 and TRBJ2-7, is DSGVTQTPKHLITATGQRVTLRCSPRSGDLSVYWYQQSLDQGLQFLIQYYNGEERAKGNILERFSAQQFPDLHSELNLSSLELGDSALYFCASSVAPGSGYEQYFGPGTRLTVT.

This chain joins TRBV28 and TRBJ1-5, with D possibly matching TRBD1 (6 bases). V lost 8 bases, J lost 6 bases, and 11 bases lay in between. The CDR3 runs 12 residues. Germline CDR1 MDHEN, CDR2 SYDVKM. The CDR3 protein is CASDTGFQPQHF. CDR3 coding DNA: TGTGCCAGCGACACAGGGTTTCAGCCCCAGCATTTT.